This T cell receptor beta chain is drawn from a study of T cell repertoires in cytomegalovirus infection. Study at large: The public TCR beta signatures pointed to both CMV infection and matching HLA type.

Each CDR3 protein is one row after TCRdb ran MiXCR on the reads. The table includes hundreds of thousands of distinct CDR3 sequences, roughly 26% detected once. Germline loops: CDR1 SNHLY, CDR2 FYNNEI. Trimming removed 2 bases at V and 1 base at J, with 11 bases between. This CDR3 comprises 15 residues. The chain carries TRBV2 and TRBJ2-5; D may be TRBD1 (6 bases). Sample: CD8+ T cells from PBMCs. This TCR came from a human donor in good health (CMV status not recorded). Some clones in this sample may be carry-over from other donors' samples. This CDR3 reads CASSERGQLQETQYF. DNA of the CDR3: TGTGCCAGCAGTGAACGAGGACAGCTCCAAGAGACCCAGTACTTC.